The clone carrying this TCR beta chain occurred a few times. Its specificity is unknown. This specimen comes from a study of response to subunit inactivated influenza vaccine. General study results and limits: Seasonal influenza vaccination, on each occasion, was suggested by the authors to recruit few new T cells.

TCRdb re-analysed the RT-PCR reads in MiXCR, keeping a single row per CDR3 protein. The data show 530,000 or so distinct CDR3 sequences, over 9.5% seen once. Germline CDR1 LGHNA, CDR2 YSLEER. J lost 4 bases, V lost 3 bases, and 5 bases had no gene match. This CDR3 contains 16 residues. The sequence was obtained from a man aged 45 to 65 who received an inactivated influenza vaccine. This rearrangement joins TRBV4-3 to TRBJ2-6; TRBD1 agrees at 8 bases. Sequenced material: PBMCs from blood, taken on the day of vaccination. CDR3 DNA: TGCGCCAGCAGCCAGGACAGGGCTCGCGGGGCCAACGTCCTGACTTTC. Its protein product is CASSQDRARGANVLTF.